This T cell receptor (beta chain) appears in the sequencing data of a study of blood T cell repertoires in COVID-19. For the study at large: There were acute and convalescent COVID-19 samples, and they came from the United States, Italy and Spain. Sources were T cells, B-cell-depleted T cells, or PBMCs; the material itself was cDNA or gDNA.

Sequencing was performed with immunoSEQ multiplex PCR; in TCRdb, only in-frame clones are kept and a portion is missing. The table records some 300,000 clones, about nine tenths of them present only once. This clone was observed a few times. Enrolled through a virtual design, the participants were between roughly 18 and 95 years of age and came from 24 US areas. Between the trimmed V and J ends, which lost 6 bases and 0 bases, there was a span of 11 bases. Germline CDR1 SNHLY, CDR2 FYNNEI. CDR3 length equals 14 residues. The receptor comes from a woman aged 25 to 39 who had recovered from COVID-19. The sample comprised PBMCs or T cells enriched from blood (not recorded which). The chain combines TRBV2 with TRBJ1-2, with D maybe TRBD1 (6 bases). DNA of the CDR3: TGTGCCAGCAGGAAGGGGGTGCCTAACTATGGCTACACCTTC. It encodes CASRKGVPNYGYTF.